This TCR beta chain was obtained from a study of blood T cell repertoires in COVID-19. Residents of over 20 US areas, aged roughly 18 to 89 years, made up the participants. Participants' reported clinical history set cohort assignment. Recovered participants had two consecutive negative NP/OP PCR tests, healthcare professional clearance, or symptom resolution. The germline gives CDR1 SNHLY, CDR2 FYNNEI. The CDR3 runs 14 residues. Trimming stripped 7 bases from V and 4 bases from J, with 15 bases between. Only in-frame clones appear in the TCRdb table, and some are missing; sequencing was by immunoSEQ multiplex PCR. Counted here are 95,000 to 150,000 clones, roughly 84% occurring once; the ten biggest clones make up roughly 3.5%.

This TCR was recovered from a woman aged 25 to 39 who had recovered from COVID-19. Sample: PBMCs or T cells enriched from blood (not recorded which). V usage is TRBV2 and J usage is TRBJ2-3; D perhaps matches TRBD1 (5 bases). This CDR3 is CASKLGEGADTQYF. Here the CDR3 DNA reads TGTGCCAGCAAGTTGGGCGAAGGGGCAGATACGCAGTATTTT.